These 6 T cell receptor beta chains originate from one sample sequenced in a study of cytomegalovirus exposure and HLA in healthy donors. The primer mix had 60 Vbeta and 13 Jbeta primers. Clones were sequenced by immunoSEQ multiplex PCR, and TCRdb holds only the in-frame ones, with some missing. Here the sample spans 140,000 or so clones, roughly 79% being singletons. The source material was PBMCs. The receptors were gathered from a woman aged 25 to 45 in good health and CMV-seronegative.

V is TRBV5-1 and J is TRBJ1-4; D is unclear. The ends were cut back, 0 bases at V and 4 bases at J, with 19 bases in the middle. The CDR3 has 18 amino acids. CDR1 and CDR2 from the germline V gene are SGHRS and YFSETQ. Here the CDR3 reads CASSLDPPPAGSNEKLFF. CDR3 nucleotides: TGCGCCAGCAGCTTGGACCCACCCCCCGCGGGGAGTAATGAAAAACTGTTTTTT.

The chain joins TRBV2 to TRBJ1-1; 10 positions agree with TRBD1. V trimming: 5 bases; J trimming: 8 bases; junction bases outside the gene matches: 5. This CDR3 is built from 13 residues. The germline V gene encodes CDR1 SNHLY and CDR2 FYNNEI. Written as DNA, the CDR3 is TGTGCCAGCAGTCCAAGGGACAGGGGAGAAGCTTTCTTT. Translating gives CASSPRDRGEAFF.

This clone was seen a few times. The chain uses TRBV4-2 and TRBJ1-2, with 8 nucleotides matching TRBD1. Germline V gives CDR1 LGHNA, CDR2 YNFKEQ. The CDR3 spans 14 residues. J gave up 6 bases and V 2 bases, and 5 bases lay outside the gene matches. CDR3 nucleotides: TGTGCCAGCAGCCAACCTACAGGGGGTGATGGCTACACCTTC. Residues: CASSQPTGGDGYTF.

CDR3 DNA sequence: TGTGCCTGGAGTCAACAGGGGAACACTGAAGCTTTCTTT. This encodes CAWSQQGNTEAFF. This chain uses TRBV30 with TRBJ1-1; D might be TRBD1 (6 bases). In germline, CDR1 is GTSNPN, CDR2 SVGIG (reference sequence). The CDR3 extends over 13 amino acids. V shed 2 bases and J shed 1 base, with 8 bases lying between them. Full variable domain (remainder filled in from reference TRBV30 and TRBJ1-1): SQTIHQWPATLVQPVGSPLSLECTVEGTSNPNLYWYRQAAGRGLQLLFYSVGIGQISSEVPQNLSASRPQDRQFILSSKKLLLSDSGFYLCAWSQQGNTEAFFGQGTRLTVV.

The rearrangement joins TRBV7-2 to TRBJ2-1; TRBD2 matches at 13 bases. J gave up 4 bases and V 1 base, and 1 base lay outside the gene matches. The CDR3 is 16 residues long. Germline V gene data show CDR1 as SGHTA and CDR2 as FQGNSA. CDR3 in amino acids: CASSLEGLAGYNEQFF. The CDR3 nucleotides are TGTGCCAGCAGCTTAGAGGGACTAGCGGGGTACAATGAGCAGTTCTTC.

The CDR3 protein is CSVGMAAGAGGYTF. Here the CDR3 DNA reads TGCAGCGTTGGAATGGCTGCAGGCGCGGGTGGCTACACCTTC. J is TRBJ1-2 and V is TRBV29-1; D remains unclear. Between the trimmed V and J ends, which lost 4 bases and 7 bases, there was a span of 19 bases. The CDR3 loop spans 14 amino acids. CDR1 SQVTM and CDR2 ANQGSEA come from the germline V gene.